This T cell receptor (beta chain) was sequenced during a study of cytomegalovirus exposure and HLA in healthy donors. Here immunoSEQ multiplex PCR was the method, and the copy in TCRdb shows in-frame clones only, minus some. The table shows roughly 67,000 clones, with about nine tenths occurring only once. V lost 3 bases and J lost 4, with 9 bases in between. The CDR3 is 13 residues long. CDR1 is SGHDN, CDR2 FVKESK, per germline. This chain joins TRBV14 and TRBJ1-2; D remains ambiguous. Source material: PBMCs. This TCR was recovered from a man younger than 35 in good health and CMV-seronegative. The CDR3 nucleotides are TGTGCCAGCAGCCAGCAGGCCGCCTATGGCTACACCTTC. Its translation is CASSQQAAYGYTF.